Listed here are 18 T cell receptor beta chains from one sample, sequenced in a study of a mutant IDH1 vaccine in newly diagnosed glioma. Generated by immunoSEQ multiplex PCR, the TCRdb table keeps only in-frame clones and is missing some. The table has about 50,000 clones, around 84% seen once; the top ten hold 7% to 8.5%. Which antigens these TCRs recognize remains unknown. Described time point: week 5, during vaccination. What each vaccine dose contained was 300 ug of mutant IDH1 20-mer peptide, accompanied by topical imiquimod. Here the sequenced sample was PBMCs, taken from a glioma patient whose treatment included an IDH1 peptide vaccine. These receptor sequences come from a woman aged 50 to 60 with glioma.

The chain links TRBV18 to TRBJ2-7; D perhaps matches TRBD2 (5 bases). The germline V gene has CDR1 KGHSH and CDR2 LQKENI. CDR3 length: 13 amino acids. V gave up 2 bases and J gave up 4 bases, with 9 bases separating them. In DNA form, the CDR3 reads TGTGCCAGCTCACCAATCTCGGGATACGAGCAGTACTTC. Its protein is CASSPISGYEQYF.

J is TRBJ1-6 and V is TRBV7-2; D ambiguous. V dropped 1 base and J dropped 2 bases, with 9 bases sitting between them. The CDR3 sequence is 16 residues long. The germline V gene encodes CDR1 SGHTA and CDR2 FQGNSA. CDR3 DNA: TGTGCCAGCAGCTTAGAATGGTGGGCCTATAATTCACCCCTCCACTTT. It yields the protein CASSLEWWAYNSPLHF.

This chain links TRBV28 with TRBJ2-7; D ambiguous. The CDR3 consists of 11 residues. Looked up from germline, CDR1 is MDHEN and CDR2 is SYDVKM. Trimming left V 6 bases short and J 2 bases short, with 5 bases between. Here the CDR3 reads CASRLTYEQYF. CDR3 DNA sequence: TGTGCCAGCAGGCTAACCTACGAGCAGTACTTC. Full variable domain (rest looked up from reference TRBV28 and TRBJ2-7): DVKVTQSSRYLVKRTGEKVFLECVQDMDHENMFWYRQDPGLGLRLIYFSYDVKMKEKGDIPEGYSVSREKKERFSLILESASTNQTSMYLCASRLTYEQYFGPGTRLTVT.

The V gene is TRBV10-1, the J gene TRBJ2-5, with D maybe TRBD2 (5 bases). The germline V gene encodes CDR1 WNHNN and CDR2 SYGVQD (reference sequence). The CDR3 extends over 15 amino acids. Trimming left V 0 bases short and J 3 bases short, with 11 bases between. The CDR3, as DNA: TGCGCCAGCAGTGAGTCGAGTCCGGGGAAAGAGACCCAGTACTTC. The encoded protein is CASSESSPGKETQYF.

CDR3 amino acids: CASSYRGYEQYF. CDR3 bases: TGTGCCAGCAGTTACAGGGGCTACGAGCAGTACTTC. J is TRBJ2-7 and V is TRBV6-5; D might be TRBD1 (5 bases). Germline CDR1 and CDR2: MNHEY and SVGAGI. Trimming removed 2 bases from V and 3 bases from J, with 5 bases in between. CDR3 length: 12 amino acids.

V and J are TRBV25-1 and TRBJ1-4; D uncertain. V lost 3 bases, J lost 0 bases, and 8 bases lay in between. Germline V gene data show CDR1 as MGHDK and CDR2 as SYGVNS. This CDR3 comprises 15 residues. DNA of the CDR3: TGTGCCAGCAGTGACTTAATAACAACTAATGAAAAACTGTTTTTT. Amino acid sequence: CASSDLITTNEKLFF.

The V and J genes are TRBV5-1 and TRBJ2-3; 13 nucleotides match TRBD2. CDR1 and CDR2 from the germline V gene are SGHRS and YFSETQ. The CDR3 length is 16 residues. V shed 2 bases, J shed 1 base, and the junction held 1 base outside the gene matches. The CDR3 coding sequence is TGCGCCAGCAGCTTCGGACTAGCGGGGGGCACAGATACGCAGTATTTT. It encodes CASSFGLAGGTDTQYF.

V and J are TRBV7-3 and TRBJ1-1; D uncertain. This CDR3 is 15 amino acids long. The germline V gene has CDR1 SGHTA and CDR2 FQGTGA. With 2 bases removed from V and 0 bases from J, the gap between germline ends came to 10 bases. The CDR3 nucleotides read TGTGCCAGCAGCTTAGGTATAGGCATGAACACTGAAGCTTTCTTT. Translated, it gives CASSLGIGMNTEAFF.

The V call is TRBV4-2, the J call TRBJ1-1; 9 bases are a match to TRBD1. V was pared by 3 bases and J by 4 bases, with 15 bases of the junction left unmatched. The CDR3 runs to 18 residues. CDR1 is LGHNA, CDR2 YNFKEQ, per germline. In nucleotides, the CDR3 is TGTGCCAGCAGCCAGGCCGGGACAGGGTATGCGGGGTCCACTGAAGCTTTCTTT. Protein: CASSQAGTGYAGSTEAFF.

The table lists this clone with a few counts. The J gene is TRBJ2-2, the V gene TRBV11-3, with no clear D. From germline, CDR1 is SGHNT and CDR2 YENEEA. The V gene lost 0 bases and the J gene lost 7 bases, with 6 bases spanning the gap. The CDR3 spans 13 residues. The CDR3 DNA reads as TGTGCCAGCAGCTTAGATAGAAGCGGGGAGCTGTTTTTT. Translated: CASSLDRSGELFF. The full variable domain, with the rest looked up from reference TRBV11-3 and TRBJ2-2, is EAGVVQSPRYKIIEKKQPVAFWCNPISGHNTLYWYLQNLGQGPELLIRYENEEAVDDSQLPKDRFSAERLKGVDSTLKIQPAELGDSAVYLCASSLDRSGELFFGEGSRLTVL.

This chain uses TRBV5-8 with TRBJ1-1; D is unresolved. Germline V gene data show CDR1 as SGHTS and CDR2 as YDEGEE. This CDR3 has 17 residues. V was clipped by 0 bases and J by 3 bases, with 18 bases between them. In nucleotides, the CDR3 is TGTGCCAGCAGCTTGGGGACCCTCCTTGGAGAGGACACTGAAGCTTTCTTT. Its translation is CASSLGTLLGEDTEAFF.

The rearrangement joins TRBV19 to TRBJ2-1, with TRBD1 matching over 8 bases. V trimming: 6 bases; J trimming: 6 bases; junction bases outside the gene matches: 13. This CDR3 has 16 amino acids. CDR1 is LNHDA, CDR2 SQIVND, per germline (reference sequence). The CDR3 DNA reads TGTGCCAGTAGCTTGACAGGGGTTAAACTGAGCAATGAGCAGTTCTTC. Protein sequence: CASSLTGVKLSNEQFF.

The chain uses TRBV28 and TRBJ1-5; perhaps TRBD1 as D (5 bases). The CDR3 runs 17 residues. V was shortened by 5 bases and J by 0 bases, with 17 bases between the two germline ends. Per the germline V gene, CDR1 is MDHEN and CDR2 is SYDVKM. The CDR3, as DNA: TGTGCCAGCAGTACCCCGGGGGGAGGGCGTAGCAATCAGCCCCAGCATTTT. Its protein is CASSTPGGGRSNQPQHF.

The CDR3 DNA is TGTGCCAGCAGCTCCGCTGGCCACACTGAAGCTTTCTTT. Translated, it gives CASSSAGHTEAFF. The chain is built from TRBV7-3 and TRBJ1-1, with D unclear. CDR3 length equals 13 residues. The V gene's germline CDR1 is SGHTA and CDR2 FQGTGA. V lost 4 bases to trimming and J lost 3 bases, with 9 bases between them.

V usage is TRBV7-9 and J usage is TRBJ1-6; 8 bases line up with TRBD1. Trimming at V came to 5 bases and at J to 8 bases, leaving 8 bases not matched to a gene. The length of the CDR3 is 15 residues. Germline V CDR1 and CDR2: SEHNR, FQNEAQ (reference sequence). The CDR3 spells CASSTTGEKDSPLHF. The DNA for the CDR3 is TGTGCCAGCAGCACGACAGGGGAGAAAGATTCACCCCTCCACTTT.

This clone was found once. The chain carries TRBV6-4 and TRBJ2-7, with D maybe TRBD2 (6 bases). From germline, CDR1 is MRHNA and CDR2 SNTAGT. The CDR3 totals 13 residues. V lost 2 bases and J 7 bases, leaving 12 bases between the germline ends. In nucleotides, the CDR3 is TGTGCCAGCAGTGACACCTCTGGGGGGGAGCAGTACTTC. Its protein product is CASSDTSGGEQYF.

The DNA of the CDR3 is TGTGCCAGCAGCTGGGACAGGGGGGATTCCGGGGAGCTGTTTTTT. This codes for CASSWDRGDSGELFF. The rearrangement uses TRBV7-2 and TRBJ2-2; 11 bases line up with TRBD1. The CDR3 totals 15 residues. Germline assignment: CDR1 SGHTA and CDR2 FQGNSA. The V segment lost 4 bases and the J segment 6 bases; nucleotides outside the gene matches: 4.

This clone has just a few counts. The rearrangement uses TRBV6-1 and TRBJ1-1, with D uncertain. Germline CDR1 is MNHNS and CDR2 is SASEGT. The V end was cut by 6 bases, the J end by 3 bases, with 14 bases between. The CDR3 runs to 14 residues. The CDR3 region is CASRSYYVDTEAFF. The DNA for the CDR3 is TGTGCCAGCAGAAGTTATTACGTGGACACTGAAGCTTTCTTT.